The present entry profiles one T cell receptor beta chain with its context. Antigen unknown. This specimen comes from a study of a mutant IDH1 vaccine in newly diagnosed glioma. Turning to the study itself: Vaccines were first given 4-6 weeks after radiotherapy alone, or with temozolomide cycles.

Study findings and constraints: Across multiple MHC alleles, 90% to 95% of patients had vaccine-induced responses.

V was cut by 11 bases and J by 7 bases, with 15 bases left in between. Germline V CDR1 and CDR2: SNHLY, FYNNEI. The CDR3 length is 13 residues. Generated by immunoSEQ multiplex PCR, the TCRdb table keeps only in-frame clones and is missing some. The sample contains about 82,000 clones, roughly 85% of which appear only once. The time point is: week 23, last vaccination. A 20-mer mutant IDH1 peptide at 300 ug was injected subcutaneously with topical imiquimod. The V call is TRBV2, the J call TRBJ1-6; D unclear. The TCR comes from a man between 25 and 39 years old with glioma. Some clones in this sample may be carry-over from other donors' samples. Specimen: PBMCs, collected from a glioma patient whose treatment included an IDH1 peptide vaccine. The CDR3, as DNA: TGTGCCGGCCAAGGCGACTTAAATTCACCCCTCCACTTT. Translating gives CAGQGDLNSPLHF.